A single sample gave rise to the 13 T cell receptor beta chains below, sequenced in a study of beta chain features in type 1 diabetes. Study results and caveats: All four CD4+ subsets from Type 1 diabetes patients carried moderately but significantly shorter TCRB CDR3s.

These receptors have no identified antigens. Isolated RNA was reverse transcribed in full, so expressed TCRB transcripts were sequenced. Here immunoSEQ multiplex PCR was the method, and the copy in TCRdb shows in-frame clones only, minus some. Here the sample spans under 250,000 clones, over 11% being singletons. The specimen sequenced was naive CD4+ T cells from blood. The receptor source for this set is a man under 40 with type 1 diabetes.

There are a few counts of this clone. The chain links TRBV11-2 to TRBJ1-1; D not resolved. This CDR3 is built from 13 residues. Per the germline V gene, CDR1 is SGHAT and CDR2 is FQNNGV. Trimming shortened V by 2 bases and J by 1 base, and 5 bases separated the two germline ends. CDR3 residues: CASSLSGNTEAFF. The CDR3 DNA follows: TGTGCCAGCAGCTTATCCGGGAACACTGAAGCTTTCTTT.

This chain joins TRBV14 and TRBJ2-7; D may be TRBD1 (5 bases). Germline lookup yields CDR1 SGHDN and CDR2 FVKESK. CDR3 length: 11 residues. Trimming removed 1 base from V and 11 bases from J, with 9 bases in between. Here the CDR3 DNA reads TGTGCCAGCAGCCAAGGACAGTTGGAGTACTTC. This gives the protein CASSQGQLEYF. The full variable domain, completed using reference TRBV14 and TRBJ2-7, is EAGVTQFPSHSVIEKGQTVTLRCDPISGHDNLYWYRRVMGKEIKFLLHFVKESKQDESGMPNNRFLAERTGGTYSTLKVQPAELEDSGVYFCASSQGQLEYFGPGTRLTVT.

This clone was seen only a few times. The rearrangement uses TRBV2 and TRBJ2-3, with D perhaps TRBD1 (6 bases). Germline CDR1 reads SNHLY; CDR2 reads FYNNEI. The ends were cut back, 9 bases at V and 4 bases at J, with 20 bases in the middle. The CDR3 runs to 15 residues. The CDR3 is CASLVGQGNADTQYF. The CDR3, as DNA: TGTGCCAGTTTAGTCGGGCAGGGGAACGCAGATACGCAGTATTTT.

This clone was detected a few times. The CDR3 sequence is CASSSTGVQFF. The CDR3 DNA sequence: TGTGCCAGCAGTTCTACCGGAGTGCAGTTCTTC. V usage is TRBV27 and J usage is TRBJ2-1, with no clear D. The germline V and J ends were trimmed by 4 bases and 12 bases, with 10 bases remaining between them. The CDR3 consists of 11 residues. The germline V gene encodes CDR1 MNHEY and CDR2 SMNVEV (reference sequence).

This clone was seen only a few times. V gene TRBV5-1 combines with J gene TRBJ2-1, with D possibly matching TRBD2 (6 bases). The CDR3 consists of 15 residues. Germline lookup yields CDR1 SGHRS and CDR2 YFSETQ. The V end was cut by 5 bases, the J end by 3 bases, with 15 bases between. The CDR3 reads CASRSGEGYYNEQFF. As DNA, the CDR3 is TGCGCCAGCAGGTCGGGAGAAGGGTACTACAATGAGCAGTTCTTC.

The V and J genes are TRBV6-6 and TRBJ1-2, with no clear D. This CDR3 region has 11 residues. V was trimmed by 7 bases and J by 4 bases, leaving 7 bases between them. Germline V lookup: CDR1 MNHNY, CDR2 SVGAGI (reference sequence). CDR3 sequence reads: CASTEGYGYTF. For the CDR3, the DNA is TGTGCCAGCACGGAGGGCTATGGCTACACCTTC.

The sample holds a few counts of this clone. The chain links TRBV2 to TRBJ2-2; TRBD1 might be the D (5 bases). V was pared by 2 bases and J by 4 bases, with 11 bases between. This CDR3 spans 15 amino acids. Germline V gene lookup returns CDR1 SNHLY and CDR2 FYNNEI. The CDR3 bases are TGTGCCAGCAGTGAACAGGGTGGGTCCACCGGGGAGCTGTTTTTT. This encodes CASSEQGGSTGELFF.

The chain has TRBV30 and TRBJ2-7; TRBD1 matches at 10 bases. The CDR3 loop spans 12 amino acids. In germline, CDR1 is GTSNPN, CDR2 SVGIG (reference sequence). V lost 4 bases, J lost 6 bases, and 3 bases stayed unmatched. CDR3 amino acids: CAWKTGGVEQYF. In nucleotides, the CDR3 is TGTGCCTGGAAGACAGGGGGCGTCGAGCAGTACTTC.

This clone was counted a few times. The V gene is TRBV6-5, the J gene TRBJ2-5; tentative D call: TRBD2 (5 bases). The germline V and J ends were trimmed by 6 bases and 3 bases, with 5 bases remaining between them. Germline CDR1 MNHEY, CDR2 SVGAGI. This CDR3 is built from 11 residues. Here the CDR3 DNA reads TGTGCCAGCAGACTAGAAGAGACCCAGTACTTC. Translating it yields CASRLEETQYF.

This clone was detected a few times. The rearrangement links TRBV29-1 to TRBJ1-1, with D uncertain. Trimming took off 4 bases at V and 2 bases at J, with 11 bases between the two ends. CDR3 length: 13 residues. Per the germline V gene, CDR1 is SQVTM and CDR2 is ANQGSEA. CDR3 nucleotides: TGCAGCGTTGTACGGCGGTTAAACACTGAAGCTTTCTTT. This gives the protein CSVVRRLNTEAFF. Variable domain in full (rest from reference TRBV29-1 and TRBJ1-1): SAVISQKPSRDICQRGTSLTIQCQVDSQVTMMFWYRQQPGQSLTLIATANQGSEATYESGFVIDKFPISRPNLTFSTLTVSNMSPEDSSIYLCSVVRRLNTEAFFGQGTRLTVV.

The V and J genes are TRBV5-1 and TRBJ2-7, with 8 bases aligning to TRBD2. J was trimmed by 5 bases and V by 8 bases; bases with no gene match: 12. The CDR3 consists of 14 residues. The germline CDR1 and CDR2 sequences are SGHRS and YFSETQ. The CDR3 DNA is TGCGCCAGTAGGGAAGGACTAGCTGGGCACGAGCAGTACTTC. Protein: CASREGLAGHEQYF.

The rearrangement joins TRBV30 to TRBJ2-7; no reliable D call. This CDR3 has 17 residues. CDR1 and CDR2 from the germline V gene are GTSNPN and SVGIG (reference sequence). Trimming pared 4 bases from V and 1 base from J, leaving 23 bases between. The CDR3 region is CAWNSLLEPERSYEQYF. The CDR3 coding sequence is TGTGCCTGGAATTCCCTGTTGGAGCCTGAACGATCCTACGAGCAGTACTTC.

The rearrangement uses TRBV11-2 and TRBJ2-1; TRBD2 aligns across 8 bases. The trim removed 3 bases at V and 4 bases at J, leaving 5 bases unmatched. Germline V gives CDR1 SGHAT, CDR2 FQNNGV. This CDR3 comprises 15 residues. The CDR3 region has the DNA TGTGCCAGCAGCTTTTCTAGCGGGCAGTACAATGAGCAGTTCTTC. This sequence encodes CASSFSSGQYNEQFF.